The source of this T cell receptor (beta chain) is a study of high-grade serous ovarian cancer treatment subgroups. Per the germline V gene, CDR1 is SGHDT and CDR2 is YYEEEE. The CDR3 extends over 13 amino acids. V was clipped by 0 bases and J by 7 bases, with 11 bases between them. The method was immunoSEQ multiplex PCR; TCRdb's version includes in-frame clones alone and lacks a portion of them. The top ten hold more than 4.5% of the sample, which has about 2,800 clones, roughly 70% seen once. Tumor samples were taken before definitive surgery or chemotherapy. The TCR was taken from a human donor with high-grade serous ovarian cancer. The sample taken for sequencing was tumor tissue. J is TRBJ2-7 and V is TRBV5-6; D is ambiguous. CDR3 sequence reads: CASSLGRGSEQYF. DNA for the CDR3: TGTGCCAGCAGCTTGGGACGCGGCTCAGAGCAGTACTTC.